The 30 T cell receptor beta chains below all came from one sample that was sequenced in a study of Ad26.COV2.S vaccination and SARS-CoV-2 variants. The treatment here: roughly 18 received Ad26.COV2.S at low or high dose, single or two shots; roughly 5 received placebo; per-sample allocation not given. All samples were drawn on day 63, counting from the first vaccine or placebo injection. The table came from immunoSEQ multiplex PCR; TCRdb's copy has only in-frame clones and leaves some out. Among 300,000 to 400,000 clones listed, 88% were seen once. The material was peripheral blood, obtained in a trial of Ad26.COV2.S vaccine versus placebo. These receptors were collected from a person aged 18 to 65 who received the Ad26.COV2.S COVID-19 vaccine or a placebo.

The chain links TRBV19 to TRBJ1-5; no clear D. The CDR3 totals 15 residues. Germline assignment: CDR1 LNHDA and CDR2 SQIVND (reference sequence). Trimming stripped 5 bases from V and 5 bases from J, with 16 bases between. The CDR3 sequence is CASSFYGSADQPQHF. The CDR3, as DNA: TGTGCCAGTAGTTTTTACGGGTCAGCGGATCAGCCCCAGCATTTT.

This clone was seen a handful of times. The chain recombines TRBV24-1 with TRBJ1-3; TRBD1 is a possible D gene (5 bases). There are 13 residues in the CDR3. V lost 4 bases and J lost 2, with 5 bases in between. Germline assignment: CDR1 KGHDR and CDR2 SFDVKD. The DNA of the CDR3 is TGTGCCACCAGTGAGGGGGCTGGAAACACCATATATTTT. It translates to CATSEGAGNTIYF.

The rearrangement uses TRBV18 and TRBJ2-1; weak D call: TRBD1 (6 bases). Germline V gives CDR1 KGHSH, CDR2 LQKENI. V was pared by 3 bases and J by 3 bases, with 15 bases between. The CDR3 length is 16 residues. The CDR3 loop reads CASSPVSGHYYNEQFF. In DNA form, the CDR3 reads TGTGCCAGCTCACCGGTATCGGGACACTACTACAATGAGCAGTTCTTC.

This sequence joins TRBV7-9 and TRBJ1-2; TRBD1 might be the D (6 bases). V was pared by 5 bases and J by 2 bases, with 18 bases between. From germline, CDR1 is SEHNR and CDR2 FQNEAQ (reference sequence). There are 16 residues in the CDR3. The CDR3 region is CASSRGMTGTNYGYTF. In nucleotides, the CDR3 is TGTGCCAGCAGCCGGGGGATGACAGGAACCAACTATGGCTACACCTTC.

This chain joins TRBV6-5 and TRBJ2-5; D perhaps matches TRBD1 (5 bases). This CDR3 comprises 15 residues. V lost 4 bases and J 3 bases, leaving 15 bases between the germline ends. CDR1 and CDR2 from the germline V gene are MNHEY and SVGAGI. The CDR3 region has the DNA TGTGCCAGCAGTTCATTAGGCCGCAGGGAAGAGACCCAGTACTTC. Translated, it gives CASSSLGRREETQYF.

The rearrangement links TRBV6-5 to TRBJ1-2; D is uncertain. Germline CDR1 MNHEY, CDR2 SVGAGI. Trimming took 2 bases from V and 4 from J, leaving 11 bases between them. The CDR3 spans 14 residues. CDR3 bases: TGTGCCAGCAGTTACAGGGTTGGGATCTATGGCTACACCTTC. Its protein is CASSYRVGIYGYTF.

The chain uses TRBV12-3 or TRBV12-4 and TRBJ2-7; D is uncertain. Trimming stripped 6 bases from V and 7 bases from J, with 10 bases between. CDR3 length: 11 residues. The CDR3 coding sequence is TGTGCCAGCAGCCTGACCGGGGAGCAGTACTTC. This codes for CASSLTGEQYF.

V and J are TRBV9 and TRBJ2-7, with 8 bases aligning to TRBD1. CDR1 and CDR2 (germline): SGDLS, YYNGEE. The V gene end was trimmed by 5 bases and the J gene end by 3 bases; junction bases not matched to a gene: 10. This CDR3 has 15 amino acids. Written as DNA, the CDR3 is TGTGCCAGCAGTGTGGGGGGACAGGTCGGCTACGAGCAGTACTTC. This gives the protein CASSVGGQVGYEQYF.

The genes are TRBV7-8 and TRBJ2-3; D not resolved. V was shortened by 0 bases and J by 8 bases, with 9 bases between the two germline ends. This CDR3 has 13 residues. Germline V lookup: CDR1 SGHVS, CDR2 FQNEAQ. The CDR3 region has the DNA TGTGCCAGCAGCTTAGCAGGGCGTCGTACGCAGTATTTT. Its translation is CASSLAGRRTQYF.

The rearrangement joins TRBV7-3 to TRBJ1-1, with 7 bases that match TRBD1. V lost 5 bases to trimming and J lost 6 bases; unmatched junction nucleotides: 6. The CDR3 spans 13 residues. Germline assignment: CDR1 SGHTA and CDR2 FQGTGA. The CDR3 is CASSPLGTAEAFF. DNA for the CDR3: TGTGCCAGCAGCCCTTTAGGGACAGCTGAAGCTTTCTTT.

The chain uses TRBV7-2 and TRBJ2-7; 9 bases map to TRBD1. The CDR3 consists of 15 residues. After removal of 6 bases from V and 4 bases from J, the junction contained 10 bases not matched to a gene. Germline CDR1 is SGHTA and CDR2 is FQGNSA. The CDR3 reads CASSNRFGTGYEQYF. In DNA, the CDR3 is TGTGCCAGCAGTAACCGGTTTGGGACAGGGTACGAGCAGTACTTC.

J is TRBJ1-5 and V is TRBV6-5; 7 positions match TRBD1. Germline trimming cut 5 bases from V and 7 bases from J; bases unmatched to any gene: 5. The CDR3 sequence is 13 residues long. Germline V CDR1 and CDR2: MNHEY, SVGAGI. The CDR3 sequence: CASSRGTVQPQHF. CDR3 nucleotide sequence: TGTGCCAGCAGTCGCGGGACAGTCCAGCCCCAGCATTTT.

The table lists this clone with a count of one. CDR3 coding DNA: TGTGCCAGCACAGGACATAGCAATCAGCCCCAGCATTTT. Amino acids: CASTGHSNQPQHF. The chain carries TRBV25-1 and TRBJ1-5; D possibly corresponds to TRBD1 (5 bases). Germline CDR1 and CDR2: MGHDK and SYGVNS. The CDR3 covers 13 residues. With 7 bases removed from V and 0 bases from J, the gap between germline ends came to 7 bases.

The chain carries TRBV19 and TRBJ1-3, with 8 bases that match TRBD1. The CDR3 contains 16 residues. Losses at the gene ends were 4 bases for V and 3 bases for J; bases not matched to a gene: 8. CDR1 is LNHDA and CDR2 is SQIVND in the germline V gene (reference sequence). CDR3 amino acids: CASSTQGAPYGNTIYF. The CDR3 coding sequence is TGTGCCAGTAGTACCCAGGGGGCACCATATGGAAACACCATATATTTT.

The rearrangement joins TRBV5-4 to TRBJ1-1; unclear D gene. V lost 0 bases to trimming and J lost 1 base, with 7 bases between them. The CDR3 has 14 residues. The germline V gene encodes CDR1 SGHNT and CDR2 YYREEE (reference sequence). The CDR3 bases are TGTGCCAGCAGCTTGGTGGCACCGAACACTGAAGCTTTCTTT. This codes for CASSLVAPNTEAFF.

This sequence joins TRBV5-1 and TRBJ2-5; a weak D match, TRBD2 (5 bases). The V end lost 1 base, the J end lost 6 bases, and 19 bases lay between the germline ends. The CDR3 is 16 amino acids. Per germline, CDR1 SGHRS and CDR2 YFSETQ. The CDR3, as DNA: TGCGCCAGCAGCTTGACCGTGGACTCCTCGGGGAAGACCCAGTACTTC. Its protein product is CASSLTVDSSGKTQYF.

V and J are TRBV11-2 and TRBJ2-3; 14 bases match TRBD2. The V gene's germline CDR1 is SGHAT and CDR2 FQNNGV. There are 16 residues in the CDR3. Trimming removed 1 base from V and 8 bases from J; junction bases left unmatched: 5. The CDR3 DNA is TGTGCCAGCAGCTTAGGTTCCGGACTAGCGGGGGGTACGCAGTATTTT. This sequence encodes CASSLGSGLAGGTQYF.

The chain recombines TRBV6-5 with TRBJ2-3; 9 nucleotides align to TRBD2. Per the germline V gene, CDR1 is MNHEY and CDR2 is SVGAGI. V was pared by 4 bases and J by 3 bases, with 8 bases of the junction left unmatched. The CDR3 consists of 16 residues. CDR3 nucleotide sequence: TGTGCCAGCAGTTCCAGCGGGAGGCCCTCAACAGATACGCAGTATTTT. Amino acids: CASSSSGRPSTDTQYF.

The chain is built from TRBV6-1 and TRBJ1-6; weak D call: TRBD1 (5 bases). From germline, CDR1 is MNHNS and CDR2 SASEGT. Trimming took off 4 bases at V and 0 bases at J, with 13 bases between the two ends. The CDR3 runs 17 residues. The DNA for the CDR3 is TGTGCCAGCAGTGCCCGACAGAGGAGCTCCTATAATTCACCCCTCCACTTT. It codes for CASSARQRSSYNSPLHF.

V gene TRBV4-1 combines with J gene TRBJ1-5; 8 positions agree with TRBD1. Trimming took 2 bases from V and 4 from J; bases not matched to a gene: 7. This CDR3 comprises 16 residues. Germline V gene sequence: CDR1 MGHRA, CDR2 YSYEKL. As DNA, the CDR3 is TGCGCCAGCAGCCAACGATCCTGGACAGGGAATCAGCCCCAGCATTTT. This translates into CASSQRSWTGNQPQHF.

The rearrangement joins TRBV5-1 to TRBJ1-2; D unresolved. Germline V gene sequence: CDR1 SGHRS, CDR2 YFSETQ. The CDR3 spans 13 residues. Trimming pared 6 bases from V and 6 bases from J, leaving 15 bases between. CDR3 bases: TGCGCCAGCACCCTGGGCAGCCGGAATGGCTACACCTTC. The encoded protein is CASTLGSRNGYTF.

The chain couples TRBV18 to TRBJ2-5; 10 bases match TRBD2. The CDR3 has 17 amino acids. Germline V lookup: CDR1 KGHSH, CDR2 LQKENI. V dropped 3 bases and J dropped 5; count of bases not matched to a gene: 12. This CDR3 reads CASSPLPIQGLAETQYF. CDR3 DNA: TGTGCCAGCTCACCCCTACCAATACAGGGACTAGCGGAGACCCAGTACTTC.

In this sample, this clone turned up once. This sequence joins TRBV18 and TRBJ2-5; possibly TRBD1 or TRBD2 for D (5 bases each). V dropped 2 bases and J dropped 5 bases, with 15 bases sitting between them. Germline lookup yields CDR1 KGHSH and CDR2 LQKENI. The CDR3 extends over 15 amino acids. CDR3 sequence: CASSPFPEGTETQYF. Here the CDR3 DNA reads TGTGCCAGCTCACCATTCCCCGAAGGGACGGAGACCCAGTACTTC. Full variable domain (rest looked up from reference TRBV18 and TRBJ2-5): NAGVMQNPRHLVRRRGQEARLRCSPMKGHSHVYWYRQLPEEGLKFMVYLQKENIIDESGMPKERFSAEFPKEGPSILRIQQVVRGDSAAYFCASSPFPEGTETQYFGPGTRLLVL.

The chain combines TRBV9 with TRBJ2-7; TRBD2 matches 10 bases. The CDR3 loop spans 15 amino acids. In germline, CDR1 is SGDLS, CDR2 YYNGEE. J gave up 1 base and V 4 bases, and 5 bases lay outside the gene matches. In nucleotides, the CDR3 is TGTGCCAGCAGCATCGGACTAGCGGAATCCTACGAGCAGTACTTC. Amino acids: CASSIGLAESYEQYF.

This sequence joins TRBV27 and TRBJ1-6; D unresolved. The CDR3 runs to 14 residues. Trimming took 1 base from V and 7 from J, leaving 8 bases between them. Per germline, CDR1 MNHEY and CDR2 SMNVEV (reference sequence). CDR3 sequence: CASSLYGANSPLHF. The CDR3 DNA reads TGTGCCAGCAGTTTATATGGAGCAAATTCACCCCTCCACTTT.

V is TRBV6-5 and J is TRBJ2-2; TRBD1 matches 10 bases. V lost 11 bases and J lost 5; bases outside the gene matches: 8. Looked up from germline, CDR1 is MNHEY and CDR2 is SVGAGI. This CDR3 has 14 residues. The CDR3 loop reads CAGNRQGATGELFF. CDR3 DNA: TGTGCCGGAAACAGACAGGGGGCGACCGGGGAGCTGTTTTTT.

The rearrangement uses TRBV18 and TRBJ2-2; D unclear. Germline V gene data show CDR1 as KGHSH and CDR2 as LQKENI. The CDR3 consists of 16 residues. Trimming cost V 0 bases and J 6 bases, with 14 bases left between them. CDR3 loop: CASSPPVGPRSGELFF. Here the CDR3 DNA reads TGTGCCAGCTCACCACCGGTGGGTCCCAGGTCCGGGGAGCTGTTTTTT.

The V gene is TRBV6-5, the J gene TRBJ1-2; 9 bases align to TRBD1. This CDR3 is built from 13 residues. CDR1 is MNHEY and CDR2 is SVGAGI in the germline V gene. The J segment lost 7 bases and the V segment lost 2 bases, leaving 2 bases of the junction unmatched. The CDR3 loop reads CASSYGTGFGYTF. Here the CDR3 DNA reads TGTGCCAGCAGTTACGGGACAGGGTTTGGCTACACCTTC.

The chain employs TRBV5-4 and TRBJ1-1; D may be TRBD1 (5 bases). The CDR3 length is 14 residues. Per germline, CDR1 SGHNT and CDR2 YYREEE (reference sequence). With 6 bases removed from V and 7 bases from J, the gap between germline ends came to 19 bases. CDR3 amino acids: CASTPSREPYEAFF. DNA of the CDR3: TGTGCCAGCACCCCCAGCAGGGAGCCATATGAAGCTTTCTTT.

CDR3 loop: CASSQGGGENQPQHF. The CDR3 region has the DNA TGTGCCAGTAGTCAAGGGGGCGGTGAAAATCAGCCCCAGCATTTT. The rearrangement links TRBV19 to TRBJ1-5, with TRBD1 matching over 7 bases. Losses at the gene ends were 5 bases for V and 4 bases for J; bases not matched to a gene: 8. CDR3 length: 15 amino acids. Germline V CDR1 and CDR2: LNHDA, SQIVND (reference sequence).